The source of this T cell receptor (beta chain) is a study of blood T cell repertoires in COVID-19. TCRdb keeps only in-frame clones here, not all; method: immunoSEQ multiplex PCR. The data contain over 200,000 clones, 70% to 90% of them singletons. This CDR3 region has 18 residues. V trimming: 4 bases; J trimming: 0 bases; junction bases outside the gene matches: 6. Per the germline V gene, CDR1 is SGHRS and CDR2 is YFSETQ. What was sequenced was peripheral blood. This chain joins TRBV5-1 and TRBJ2-3; 15 bases are a match to TRBD2. The source of this sequence is a woman aged 70-85 years with active or convalescent COVID-19. The CDR3: CASSPGLAGGASTDTQYF. CDR3 coding DNA: TGCGCCAGCAGCCCGGGACTAGCGGGGGGAGCTAGCACAGATACGCAGTATTTT.